The 25 T cell receptor beta chains reported below all come from one sample, sequenced in a study of control samples from healthy donors and cancer patients. The data were produced by immunoSEQ multiplex PCR, yet TCRdb's version contains in-frame clones alone and is incomplete. This table holds 200,000 or so clones, about 94% found once. The material sequenced was blood. All receptors come from a man in his fifties in good health.

The rearrangement joins TRBV9 to TRBJ1-1; D is unresolved. The CDR3 totals 16 residues. The V gene's germline CDR1 is SGDLS and CDR2 YYNGEE. The germline V and J ends were trimmed by 0 bases and 4 bases, with 16 bases remaining between them. The CDR3 loop reads CASSVAPFDGGTEAFF. For the CDR3, the DNA is TGTGCCAGCAGCGTAGCCCCATTCGACGGTGGCACTGAAGCTTTCTTT.

J is TRBJ2-3 and V is TRBV3-1 (or the pseudogene TRBV3-2); D unresolved. The CDR3 extends over 15 amino acids. Looked up from germline, CDR1 is LGHDT and CDR2 is YNNKEL (reference sequence). V lost 1 base and J lost 3, with 11 bases in between. The CDR3 reads CASSQGTLRTDTQYF. CDR3 coding DNA: TGTGCCAGCAGCCAAGGGACCCTCAGGACAGATACGCAGTATTTT.

The chain employs TRBV10-3 and TRBJ1-5; tentative D call: TRBD1 (5 bases). The CDR3 is 15 amino acids. From germline, CDR1 is ENHRY and CDR2 SYGVKD. V was shortened by 5 bases and J by 4 bases, with 15 bases between the two germline ends. The CDR3 loop is CAISIGREGNQPQHF. CDR3 DNA: TGTGCCATCAGTATCGGCAGGGAGGGGAATCAGCCCCAGCATTTT.

The chain carries TRBV3-1 (or the pseudogene TRBV3-2) and TRBJ2-5, with TRBD1 matching 9 bases. V was pared by 4 bases and J by 2 bases, with 8 bases of the junction left unmatched. CDR1 is LGHDT and CDR2 is YNNKEL in the germline V gene (reference sequence). This CDR3 is built from 16 residues. CDR3 DNA: TGTGCCAGCAGCCCGTGGGACAGGGCGATACAAGAGACCCAGTACTTC. Translated: CASSPWDRAIQETQYF.

The V gene is TRBV25-1, the J gene TRBJ2-1; D is undetermined. V lost 0 bases and J lost 10, with 10 bases in between. Germline CDR1 and CDR2: MGHDK and SYGVNS. This CDR3 region has 13 residues. The CDR3 is CASSEYYLGEQFF. The DNA of the CDR3 is TGTGCCAGCAGTGAATATTATCTTGGCGAGCAGTTCTTC. Variable domain in full (rest from reference TRBV25-1 and TRBJ2-1): EADIYQTPRYLVIGTGKKITLECSQTMGHDKMYWYQQDPGMELHLIHYSYGVNSTEKGDLSSESTVSRIRTEHFPLTLESARPSHTSQYLCASSEYYLGEQFFGPGTRLTVL.

The rearrangement uses TRBV18 and TRBJ1-2; TRBD1 aligns across 12 bases. V dropped 6 bases and J dropped 12; count of bases not matched to a gene: 8. The germline V gene has CDR1 KGHSH and CDR2 LQKENI. CDR3 size: 13 residues. The CDR3 sequence is CASSPGQGAIHTF. CDR3 in DNA: TGTGCCAGCTCGCCGGGACAGGGGGCCATACACACCTTC.

The genes are TRBV29-1 and TRBJ1-2; D is perhaps TRBD1 (5 bases). CDR3 length equals 13 residues. The V end was cut by 3 bases, the J end by 2 bases, with 10 bases between. Germline loops: CDR1 SQVTM, CDR2 ANQGSEA. The CDR3 region is CSVDGAGNYGYTF. CDR3 coding DNA: TGCAGCGTTGACGGGGCGGGGAACTATGGCTACACCTTC.

This chain uses TRBV27 with TRBJ2-3, with 8 nucleotides matching TRBD2. The CDR3 has 18 residues. Germline CDR1 reads MNHEY; CDR2 reads SMNVEV (reference sequence). V gave up 5 bases and J gave up 0 bases; unmatched junction bases: 13. CDR3 nucleotide sequence: TGTGCCAGCAGTCGGCGGCTCAGAGCGGGGGATAGCACAGATACGCAGTATTTT. Translation: CASSRRLRAGDSTDTQYF.

This chain joins TRBV7-2 and TRBJ1-6; possible D gene TRBD1, 6 bases. The CDR3 is 16 residues long. The V end was cut by 5 bases, the J end by 5 bases, with 16 bases between. The germline CDR1 and CDR2 sequences are SGHTA and FQGNSA. This CDR3 is CASSAERQENNSPLHF. In DNA form, the CDR3 reads TGTGCCAGCAGCGCCGAACGACAGGAGAATAATTCACCCCTCCACTTT.

In its sample, this clone was seen a few times. The J gene is TRBJ1-2, the V gene TRBV11-1; no definite D call. This CDR3 has 15 amino acids. Trimming took off 4 bases at V and 0 bases at J, with 12 bases between the two ends. Per germline, CDR1 SGHAT and CDR2 FQDESV (reference sequence). Written as DNA, the CDR3 is TGTGCCAGCAGCTCGGACCTAACCTCTAACTATGGCTACACCTTC. Translating it yields CASSSDLTSNYGYTF.

This sequence joins TRBV28 and TRBJ2-7; 9 nucleotides match TRBD1. This CDR3 is built from 13 residues. The germline V gene encodes CDR1 MDHEN and CDR2 SYDVKM. V was clipped by 6 bases and J by 4 bases; unmatched bases: 4. CDR3 in amino acids: CASSTTGGYEQYV. The CDR3 DNA reads as TGTGCCAGCAGCACGACAGGGGGTTACGAGCAGTACGTC.

As concerns this clone: In the same sample, other DNA sequences code for this CDR3. The chain employs TRBV5-1 and TRBJ2-1, with 7 bases aligning to TRBD1. The CDR3 runs to 14 residues. Per the germline V gene, CDR1 is SGHRS and CDR2 is YFSETQ. With V trimmed by 5 bases and J by 2 bases, 4 bases remained unmatched. The CDR3 here is CASSPGQTYNEQFF. As DNA, the CDR3 is TGCGCCAGCAGTCCGGGACAGACCTACAATGAGCAGTTCTTC.

This chain links TRBV3-1 (or the pseudogene TRBV3-2) with TRBJ2-3, with unresolved D. The CDR3 covers 13 residues. Deletions cut 0 bases from V and 2 bases from J, with 3 bases between. CDR1 and CDR2 (germline): LGHDT, YNNKEL (reference sequence). The CDR3: CASSQDDTDTQYF. DNA for the CDR3: TGTGCCAGCAGCCAAGATGACACAGATACGCAGTATTTT.

The V and J genes are TRBV28 and TRBJ2-1, with 12 bases lining up with TRBD2. The CDR3 runs to 16 residues. V shed 4 bases, J shed 7 bases, and the junction held 8 bases outside the gene matches. Per the germline V gene, CDR1 is MDHEN and CDR2 is SYDVKM. CDR3 amino acids: CASSSGGLAGSNEQFF. The CDR3 nucleotides are TGTGCCAGCAGTTCCGGCGGACTAGCGGGGTCTAATGAGCAGTTCTTC.

This clone was detected only once. The CDR3 sequence: CASSLYTEAFF. DNA of the CDR3: TGTGCCAGCAGTTTATACACTGAAGCTTTCTTT. The chain uses TRBV28 and TRBJ1-1; D is ambiguous. This CDR3 region has 11 residues. Trimming removed 1 base from V and 3 bases from J, with 0 bases in between. Germline V gene sequence: CDR1 MDHEN, CDR2 SYDVKM.

This clone was seen a few times. The chain links TRBV29-1 to TRBJ1-1; no firm D call. Germline lookup yields CDR1 SQVTM and CDR2 ANQGSEA. CDR3 length: 13 residues. Trimming removed 7 bases from V and 0 bases from J, with 12 bases in between. CDR3 sequence: CSGNTKLNTEAFF. As DNA, the CDR3 is TGCAGCGGGAACACGAAACTGAACACTGAAGCTTTCTTT.

The rearrangement uses TRBV5-6 and TRBJ1-1; D is undetermined. Trimming left V 3 bases short and J 11 bases short, with 17 bases between. Germline values: CDR1 SGHDT, CDR2 YYEEEE. The CDR3 is 13 amino acids. In DNA form, the CDR3 reads TGTGCCAGCAGCTCCCTAGACCTGGGAAGGGCTTTCTTT. The encoded protein is CASSSLDLGRAFF.

V usage is TRBV6-6 and J usage is TRBJ2-5, with 10 bases that match TRBD1. The V segment lost 8 bases and the J segment 3 bases; nucleotides outside the gene matches: 9. The V gene's germline CDR1 is MNHNY and CDR2 SVGAGI (reference sequence). This CDR3 has 15 amino acids. The CDR3 nucleotides are TGTGCCAGCGGGGACAGGGGTGTTGAAAAAGAGACCCAGTACTTC. It specifies CASGDRGVEKETQYF.

The chain is built from TRBV13 and TRBJ2-1, with D possibly TRBD2 on 6 matching bases. The V and J ends lost 0 bases and 0 bases respectively, with 12 bases between them. Germline assignment: CDR1 PRHDT and CDR2 FYEKMQ (reference sequence). The CDR3 is made up of 17 amino acids. CDR3 amino acids: CASSLGVGGRSYNEQFF. CDR3 DNA: TGTGCCAGCAGCTTAGGCGTGGGGGGACGCTCCTACAATGAGCAGTTCTTC.

This CDR3 reads CSVRFPGDEQYF. The CDR3 bases are TGCAGCGTTCGGTTTCCTGGGGACGAGCAGTACTTC. This sequence joins TRBV29-1 and TRBJ2-7; D is ambiguous. The V end was cut by 5 bases, the J end by 5 bases, with 13 bases between. This CDR3 is built from 12 residues. The germline V gene encodes CDR1 SQVTM and CDR2 ANQGSEA.

This clone was seen only a few times. The CDR3 loop reads CASTLYSRGQTGELFF. In DNA, the CDR3 is TGTGCCAGTACCCTATACTCCCGGGGGCAAACCGGGGAGCTGTTTTTT. The chain links TRBV19 to TRBJ2-2; D assignment may be TRBD1 or TRBD2 (6 bases each). V lost 7 bases and J lost 5, with 20 bases in between. This CDR3 has 16 residues. Germline V gene sequence: CDR1 LNHDA, CDR2 SQIVND (reference sequence).

CDR3 sequence reads: CARRWDQPQHF. CDR3 coding DNA: TGTGCCAGAAGATGGGATCAGCCCCAGCATTTT. The V call is TRBV5-3, the J call TRBJ1-5; no reliable D call. TRBV5-3 is an ORF, with its function uncertain. Trimming took 5 bases from V and 5 from J, leaving 5 bases between them. The CDR3 sequence is 11 residues long.

The rearrangement links TRBV6-4 to TRBJ2-3, with TRBD1 matching 9 bases. The V gene's germline CDR1 is MRHNA and CDR2 SNTAGT. There are 15 residues in the CDR3. V was pared by 4 bases and J by 6 bases, with 8 bases of the junction left unmatched. CDR3: CASSGTGGAFDTQYF. The CDR3 nucleotides read TGTGCCAGCAGTGGCACAGGGGGCGCGTTCGATACGCAGTATTTT.

With regard to this clone: This CDR3 is also generated by other DNA sequences in the sample. The chain has TRBV6-5 and TRBJ2-7, with TRBD2 as a possible D gene (5 bases). Trimming left V 0 bases short and J 0 bases short, with 9 bases between. This CDR3 region has 15 residues. Germline V gene sequence: CDR1 MNHEY, CDR2 SVGAGI. As DNA, the CDR3 is TGTGCCAGCAGTTACTCTAGCGCTTACTCCTACGAGCAGTACTTC. Translation gives CASSYSSAYSYEQYF.

In this sample, this clone turned up once. The chain employs TRBV5-5 and TRBJ2-2; the D gene could be TRBD1 or TRBD2 (5 bases each). V was cut by 4 bases and J by 0 bases, with 10 bases left in between. Germline loops: CDR1 SGHKS, CDR2 YYEKEE (reference sequence). CDR3 length: 15 amino acids. Here the CDR3 reads CASSTGTSNTGELFF. As DNA, the CDR3 is TGTGCCAGCAGCACCGGGACGTCGAACACCGGGGAGCTGTTTTTT.